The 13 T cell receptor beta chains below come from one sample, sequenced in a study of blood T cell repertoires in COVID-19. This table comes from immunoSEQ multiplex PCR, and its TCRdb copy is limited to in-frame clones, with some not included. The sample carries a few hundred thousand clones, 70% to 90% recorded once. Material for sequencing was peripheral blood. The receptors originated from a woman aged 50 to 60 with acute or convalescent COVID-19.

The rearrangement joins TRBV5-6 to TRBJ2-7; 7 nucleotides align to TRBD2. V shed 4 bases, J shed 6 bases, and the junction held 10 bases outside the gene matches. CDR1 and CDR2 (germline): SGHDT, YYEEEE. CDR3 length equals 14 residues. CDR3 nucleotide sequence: TGTGCCAGCAGCCTGCAACTAGCGATCCGCGAGCAGTACTTC. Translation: CASSLQLAIREQYF.

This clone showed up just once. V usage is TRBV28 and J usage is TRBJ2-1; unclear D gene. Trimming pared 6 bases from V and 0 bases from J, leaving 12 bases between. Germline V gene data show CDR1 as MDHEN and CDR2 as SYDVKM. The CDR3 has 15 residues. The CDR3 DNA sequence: TGTGCCAGCAGCCACCCCACTTTCTCCTACAATGAGCAGTTCTTC. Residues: CASSHPTFSYNEQFF. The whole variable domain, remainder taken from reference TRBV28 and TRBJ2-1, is DVKVTQSSRYLVKRTGEKVFLECVQDMDHENMFWYRQDPGLGLRLIYFSYDVKMKEKGDIPEGYSVSREKKERFSLILESASTNQTSMYLCASSHPTFSYNEQFFGPGTRLTVL.

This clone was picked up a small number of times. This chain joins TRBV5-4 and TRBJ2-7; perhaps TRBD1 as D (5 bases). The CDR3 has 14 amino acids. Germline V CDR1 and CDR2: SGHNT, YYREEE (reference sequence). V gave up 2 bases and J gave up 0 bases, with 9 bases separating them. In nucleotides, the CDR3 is TGTGCCAGCAGCTTAGGACACAGCTCCTACGAGCAGTACTTC. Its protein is CASSLGHSSYEQYF.

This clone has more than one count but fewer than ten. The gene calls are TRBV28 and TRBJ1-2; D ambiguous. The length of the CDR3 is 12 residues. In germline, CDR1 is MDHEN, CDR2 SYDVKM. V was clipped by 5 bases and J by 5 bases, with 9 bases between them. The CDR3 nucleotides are TGTGCCAGCAGTCGCCCAGTTTATGGCTACACCTTC. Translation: CASSRPVYGYTF.

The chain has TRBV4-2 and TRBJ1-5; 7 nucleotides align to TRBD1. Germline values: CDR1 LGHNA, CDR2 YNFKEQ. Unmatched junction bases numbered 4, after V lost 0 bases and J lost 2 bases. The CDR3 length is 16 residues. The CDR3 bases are TGTGCCAGCAGCCAAGATGGCCAGGGGGGCAATCAGCCCCAGCATTTT. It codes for CASSQDGQGGNQPQHF.

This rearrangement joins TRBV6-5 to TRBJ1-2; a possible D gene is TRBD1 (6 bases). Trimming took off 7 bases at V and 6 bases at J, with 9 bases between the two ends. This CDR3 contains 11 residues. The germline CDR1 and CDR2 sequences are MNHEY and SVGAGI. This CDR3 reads CASTGADGYTF. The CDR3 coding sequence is TGTGCCAGCACAGGGGCCGATGGCTACACCTTC.

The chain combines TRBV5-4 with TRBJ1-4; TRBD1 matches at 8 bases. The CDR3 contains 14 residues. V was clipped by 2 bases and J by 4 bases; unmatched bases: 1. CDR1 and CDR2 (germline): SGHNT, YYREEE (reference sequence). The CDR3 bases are TGTGCCAGCAGCTTACAGGGGGTTAATGAAAAACTGTTTTTT. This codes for CASSLQGVNEKLFF.

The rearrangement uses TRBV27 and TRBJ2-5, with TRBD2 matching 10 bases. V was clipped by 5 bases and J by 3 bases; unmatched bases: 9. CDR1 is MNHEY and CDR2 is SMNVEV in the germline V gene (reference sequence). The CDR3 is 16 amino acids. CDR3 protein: CASSLRASGSKETQYF. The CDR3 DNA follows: TGTGCCAGCAGTCTCCGGGCTAGCGGGAGTAAAGAGACCCAGTACTTC.

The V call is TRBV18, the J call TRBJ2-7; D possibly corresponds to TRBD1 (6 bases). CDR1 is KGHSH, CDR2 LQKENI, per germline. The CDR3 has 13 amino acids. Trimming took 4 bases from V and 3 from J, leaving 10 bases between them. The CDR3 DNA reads TGTGCCAGCTCACGGGACACCAACTACGAGCAGTACTTC. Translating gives CASSRDTNYEQYF.

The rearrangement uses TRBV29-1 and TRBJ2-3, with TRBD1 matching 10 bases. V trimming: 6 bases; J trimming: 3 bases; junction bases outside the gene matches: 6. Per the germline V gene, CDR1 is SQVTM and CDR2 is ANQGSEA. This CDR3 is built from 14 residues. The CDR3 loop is CSVGTGDITDTQYF. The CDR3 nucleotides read TGCAGCGTCGGGACAGGGGATATAACAGATACGCAGTATTTT.

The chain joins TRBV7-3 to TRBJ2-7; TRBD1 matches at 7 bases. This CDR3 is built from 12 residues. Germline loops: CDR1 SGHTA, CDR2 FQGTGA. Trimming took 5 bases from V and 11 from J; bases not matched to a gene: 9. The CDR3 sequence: CASSRPGTEKYF. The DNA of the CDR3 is TGTGCCAGCAGCCGACCGGGGACAGAAAAGTACTTC.

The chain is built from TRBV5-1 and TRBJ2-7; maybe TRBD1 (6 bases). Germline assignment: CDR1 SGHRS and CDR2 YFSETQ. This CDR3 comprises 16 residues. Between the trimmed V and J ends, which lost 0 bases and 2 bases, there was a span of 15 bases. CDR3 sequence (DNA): TGCGCCAGCAGCTTGGCCCCCGGACAGACTCCCTACGAGCAGTACTTC. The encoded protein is CASSLAPGQTPYEQYF.

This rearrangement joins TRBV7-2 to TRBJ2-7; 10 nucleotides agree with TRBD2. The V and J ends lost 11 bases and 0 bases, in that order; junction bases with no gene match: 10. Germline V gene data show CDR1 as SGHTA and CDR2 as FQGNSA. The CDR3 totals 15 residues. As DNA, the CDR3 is TGTGCCGGCTTAACTAGCGGGATGAGCTCCTACGAGCAGTACTTC. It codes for CAGLTSGMSSYEQYF.